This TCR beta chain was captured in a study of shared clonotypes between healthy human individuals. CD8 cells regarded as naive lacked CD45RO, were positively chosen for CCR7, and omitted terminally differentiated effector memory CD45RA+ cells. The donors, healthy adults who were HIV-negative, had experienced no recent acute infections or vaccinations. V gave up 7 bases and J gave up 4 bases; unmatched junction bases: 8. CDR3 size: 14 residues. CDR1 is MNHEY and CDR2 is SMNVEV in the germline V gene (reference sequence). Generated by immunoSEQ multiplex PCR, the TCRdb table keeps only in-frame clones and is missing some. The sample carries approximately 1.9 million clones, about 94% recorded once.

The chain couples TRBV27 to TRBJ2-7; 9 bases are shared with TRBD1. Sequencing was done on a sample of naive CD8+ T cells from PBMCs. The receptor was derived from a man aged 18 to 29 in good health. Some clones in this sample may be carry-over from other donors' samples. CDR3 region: CASTAGTGLYEQYF. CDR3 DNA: TGTGCCAGCACCGCCGGGACAGGGTTGTACGAGCAGTACTTC.